The 16 T cell receptor beta chains below were found in one sample sequenced in a study of blood T cell repertoires in COVID-19. Libraries were prepared by immunoSEQ multiplex PCR; TCRdb keeps only in-frame clonotypes and omits some of them. The sample comprises 50,000 to 60,000 clones, about 83% of which are singletons, and 16% rests with the top ten. The sequenced material came from peripheral blood. These receptors were obtained from a man in his forties with acute or convalescent COVID-19.

The chain uses TRBV19 and TRBJ2-3; 10 bases map to TRBD2. J gave up 4 bases and V 4 bases, and 8 bases lay outside the gene matches. The germline CDR1 and CDR2 sequences are LNHDA and SQIVND (reference sequence). This CDR3 has 16 residues. CDR3 sequence: CASSKLAGPSADTQYF. In DNA form, the CDR3 reads TGTGCCAGTAGTAAACTAGCGGGACCTAGTGCAGATACGCAGTATTTT.

Concerning this clone itself: One end of the junction does not line up with germline, which may come from a read error. The chain couples TRBV5-1 to TRBJ2-2; 8 positions match TRBD2. This CDR3 is built from 15 residues. Germline V lookup: CDR1 SGHRS, CDR2 YFSETQ. The chain's CDR3 is CASSLGPAGAGELFF. DNA for the CDR3: TGCGCCAGCAGTTTGGGACCAGCGGGGGCCGGGGAGCTGTTTTTT.

This sequence joins TRBV2 and TRBJ1-1; the match to TRBD1 covers 8 bases. Germline V gene lookup returns CDR1 SNHLY and CDR2 FYNNEI. The CDR3 is made up of 11 amino acids. CDR3 in amino acids: CSQGADAEAFF. The CDR3 region has the DNA TGTTCCCAGGGGGCGGACGCTGAAGCTTTCTTT.

This sequence joins TRBV7-2 and TRBJ2-1; D may be TRBD1 (6 bases). Between the trimmed V and J ends, which lost 5 bases and 3 bases, there was a span of 11 bases. The germline CDR1 and CDR2 sequences are SGHTA and FQGNSA. This CDR3 has 14 residues. The CDR3 bases are TGTGCCAGCAGCCCGACACAGGGCTACAATGAGCAGTTCTTC. Its protein product is CASSPTQGYNEQFF. Looking up the rest from reference TRBV7-2 and TRBJ2-1 gives the full variable domain: GAGVSQSPSNKVTEKGKDVELRCDPISGHTALYWYRQSLGQGLEFLIYFQGNSAPDKSGLPSDRFSAERTGGSVSTLTIQRTQQEDSAVYLCASSPTQGYNEQFFGPGTRLTVL.

The CDR3 is CASSPSQALLVEAFF. CDR3 DNA sequence: TGCGCCAGCAGCCCTTCCCAGGCATTACTGGTTGAAGCTTTCTTT. This chain links TRBV5-1 with TRBJ1-1; no clear D. Germline V CDR1 and CDR2: SGHRS, YFSETQ. CDR3 length: 15 amino acids. Trimming left V 4 bases short and J 7 bases short, with 20 bases between.

The V and J genes are TRBV5-1 and TRBJ1-4, with D perhaps matching TRBD1 (5 bases). CDR3 length equals 13 residues. The ends were cut back, 5 bases at V and 4 bases at J, with 9 bases in the middle. Germline V lookup: CDR1 SGHRS, CDR2 YFSETQ. The CDR3 protein is CASRDNGNEKLFF. CDR3 sequence (DNA): TGCGCCAGCAGGGACAACGGTAATGAAAAACTGTTTTTT.

This chain links TRBV3-1 (or the pseudogene TRBV3-2) with TRBJ1-5; TRBD1 agrees at 11 bases. Germline V CDR1 and CDR2: LGHDT, YNNKEL (reference sequence). CDR3 length: 14 residues. V shed 5 bases and J 7 bases; nucleotides not matched to a gene: 4. This CDR3 is CASSFRTGGQPQHF. Written as DNA, the CDR3 is TGTGCCAGCAGCTTCCGGACAGGGGGCCAGCCCCAGCATTTT.

This clone was counted once. The genes are TRBV19 and TRBJ2-3; 7 nucleotides agree with TRBD2. Germline V lookup: CDR1 LNHDA, CDR2 SQIVND (reference sequence). The CDR3 length is 13 residues. With 4 bases clipped from V and 4 bases from J, the junction kept 2 bases outside the gene matches. CDR3: CASSTGLADTQYF. In DNA form, the CDR3 reads TGTGCCAGTAGTACCGGACTAGCAGATACGCAGTATTTT.

The gene calls are TRBV6-1 and TRBJ2-5; D is ambiguous. V lost 1 base and J 4 bases, leaving 7 bases between the germline ends. Germline V lookup: CDR1 MNHNS, CDR2 SASEGT. The CDR3 loop spans 13 amino acids. CDR3: CASSEVRRETQYF. In DNA form, the CDR3 reads TGTGCCAGCAGTGAAGTCAGAAGAGAGACCCAGTACTTC.

This clone was seen more than once but under ten times. The chain recombines TRBV28 with TRBJ1-2; no reliable D call. The CDR3 is 12 residues long. Trimming stripped 3 bases from V and 7 bases from J, with 9 bases between. In germline, CDR1 is MDHEN, CDR2 SYDVKM. CDR3 nucleotides: TGTGCCAGCAGTTTGAGGTTAGGTGGCTACACCTTC. As protein: CASSLRLGGYTF.

V gene TRBV9 combines with J gene TRBJ1-1; D is unclear. The length of the CDR3 is 13 residues. Trimming removed 4 bases at V and 0 bases at J, with 7 bases between. CDR1 is SGDLS and CDR2 is YYNGEE in the germline V gene. The CDR3 DNA reads TGTGCCAGCAGCCAACAGCTGAACACTGAAGCTTTCTTT. Amino acids: CASSQQLNTEAFF.

The chain recombines TRBV10-3 with TRBJ2-7; TRBD1 aligns across 8 bases. V trimming: 4 bases; J trimming: 3 bases; junction bases outside the gene matches: 5. The length of the CDR3 is 14 residues. From germline, CDR1 is ENHRY and CDR2 SYGVKD. The CDR3 here is CAISGATGGYEQYF. The CDR3 nucleotides read TGTGCCATCAGTGGGGCTACAGGGGGCTACGAGCAGTACTTC.

J is TRBJ2-1 and V is TRBV9, with D possibly TRBD1 on 7 matching bases. The germline V gene has CDR1 SGDLS and CDR2 YYNGEE. This CDR3 is built from 12 residues. The V end was cut by 7 bases, the J end by 8 bases, with 13 bases between. CDR3 sequence: CASGRGEHEQFF. The CDR3 bases are TGTGCCAGCGGCAGGGGGGAGCATGAGCAGTTCTTC.

The table lists this clone with a count of one. The V and J genes are TRBV5-1 and TRBJ2-7; D is unresolved. The CDR3 spans 13 residues. Germline-derived CDR1 and CDR2 are SGHRS and YFSETQ. V lost 2 bases to trimming and J lost 5 bases, with 11 bases between them. CDR3 protein: CASSFVSRDEQYF. The CDR3, as DNA: TGCGCCAGCAGCTTTGTGTCTAGAGACGAGCAGTACTTC.

The chain combines TRBV7-6 with TRBJ1-5; 9 bases align to TRBD1. After removal of 4 bases from V and 7 bases from J, the junction contained 8 bases not matched to a gene. The CDR3 spans 15 residues. Germline values: CDR1 SGHVS, CDR2 FNYEAQ. CDR3 region: CASSWYRGRGQPQHF. The CDR3 DNA reads as TGTGCCAGCAGCTGGTACAGGGGGCGAGGGCAGCCCCAGCATTTT.

This clone is deemed medium-sized. CDR3 amino acids: CASSPNGGTGAYEQYF. CDR3 in DNA: TGTGCCAGCAGTCCAAACGGAGGAACCGGGGCCTACGAGCAGTACTTC. This chain connects TRBV9 to TRBJ2-7; a weak D match, TRBD2 (5 bases). Germline loops: CDR1 SGDLS, CDR2 YYNGEE. CDR3 size: 16 residues. Trimming shortened V by 5 bases and J by 2 bases, and 20 bases separated the two germline ends.